The clone carrying this T cell receptor (beta chain) was seen ten or more times. These data come from a study of T cells in Graves' hyperthyroidism and ophthalmopathy. From RNA transcripts, TCR beta CDR3 regions were amplified. When the TCR CDR3 underwent first-round RT-PCR, the HTBI primer set was used. TCRdb re-called the multiplex PCR reads with MiXCR, one entry per CDR3 protein. The repertoire includes hundreds of thousands of distinct CDR3 sequences, 15% to 19% of them detected once, and roughly 13% sits in the top ten. With 0 bases removed from V and 5 bases from J, the gap between germline ends came to 10 bases. CDR3 length equals 13 residues. The germline V gene has CDR1 DFQATT and CDR2 SNEGSKA (reference sequence).

This receptor was obtained from a woman aged 18-29 years with Graves' hyperthyroidism. Sequencing was performed on blood. This rearrangement joins TRBV20-1 to TRBJ1-2; the D gene is possibly TRBD1 (5 bases). The CDR3 DNA sequence: TGCAGTGCTAGAGACGGGGCGGGTTATGGCTACACCTTC. Translation: CSARDGAGYGYTF.